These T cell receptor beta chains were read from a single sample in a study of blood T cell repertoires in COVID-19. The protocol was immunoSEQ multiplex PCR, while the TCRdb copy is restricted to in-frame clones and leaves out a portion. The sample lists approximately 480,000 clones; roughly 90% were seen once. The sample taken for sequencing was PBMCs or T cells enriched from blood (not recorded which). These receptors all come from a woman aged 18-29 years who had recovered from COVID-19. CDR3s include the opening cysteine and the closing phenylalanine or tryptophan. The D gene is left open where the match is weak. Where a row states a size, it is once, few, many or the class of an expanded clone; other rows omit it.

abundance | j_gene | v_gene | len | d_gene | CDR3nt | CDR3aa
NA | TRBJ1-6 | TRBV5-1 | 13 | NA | TGCGCCAGCAGCTCTGGGGGGAATTCACCCCTCCACTTT | CASSSGGNSPLHF
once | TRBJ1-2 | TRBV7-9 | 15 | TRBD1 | TGTGCCAGCAGCTTAGAGGGACAGGAGAACTATGGCTACACCTTC | CASSLEGQENYGYTF
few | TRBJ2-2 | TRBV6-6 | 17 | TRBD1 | TGTGCCAGCGGACGATCCCCAGGGACAGGGAAGGGCGGGGAGCTGTTTTTT | CASGRSPGTGKGGELFF
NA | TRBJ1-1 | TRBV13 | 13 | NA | TGTGCCAGCAGCCCTTACATGAACACTGAAGCTTTCTTT | CASSPYMNTEAFF
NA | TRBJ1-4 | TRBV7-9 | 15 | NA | TGTGCCAGCAGCTTATTCGGCCAAGGAGGGGAAAAACTGTTTTTT | CASSLFGQGGEKLFF
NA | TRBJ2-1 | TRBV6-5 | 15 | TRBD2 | TGTGCCAGCTCTGGGACTAGCGGCTCCTACAATGAGCAGTTCTTC | CASSGTSGSYNEQFF
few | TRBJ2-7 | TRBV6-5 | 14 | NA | TGTGCCAGCAGAAAAGGACTTTTCTCCTACGAGCAGTACTTC | CASRKGLFSYEQYF
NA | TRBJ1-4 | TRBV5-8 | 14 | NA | TGTGCCAGCAGCCGAAGCGGTTCTAATGAAAAACTGTTTTTT | CASSRSGSNEKLFF
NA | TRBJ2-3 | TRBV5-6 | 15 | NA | TGTGCCAGCAGCTTAGAAGGCCTAGGCACAGATACGCAGTATTTT | CASSLEGLGTDTQYF
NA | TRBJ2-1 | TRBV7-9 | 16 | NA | TGTGCCAGCAGCTCCGTAGAGTACAGCTCCTACAATGAGCAGTTCTTC | CASSSVEYSSYNEQFF
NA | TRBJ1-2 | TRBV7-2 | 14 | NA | TGTGCCAGCAGCTTAGAACAGGAAGTCTATGGCTACACCTTC | CASSLEQEVYGYTF
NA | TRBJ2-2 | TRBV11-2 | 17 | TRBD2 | TGTGCCAGCAGCTTAAGGGCAGCGGGGGGCTATACCGGGGAGCTGTTTTTT | CASSLRAAGGYTGELFF
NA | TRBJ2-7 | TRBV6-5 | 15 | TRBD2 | TGTGCCAGTAACCGGGGGGGAGTTTCGGCCTACGAGCAGTACTTC | CASNRGGVSAYEQYF
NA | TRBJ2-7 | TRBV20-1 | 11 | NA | TGCAGTGCGAGAAAAACTAGCGAGCAGTACTTC | CSARKTSEQYF
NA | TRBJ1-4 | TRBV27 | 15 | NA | TGTGCCAGCAGTCCCAGAATTACAACTAATGAAAAACTGTTTTTT | CASSPRITTNEKLFF
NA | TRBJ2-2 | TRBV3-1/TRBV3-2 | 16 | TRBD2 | TGTGCCAGCAGCCTTCCTAGCGGGGGGGCCTCCGGGGAGCTGTTTTTT | CASSLPSGGASGELFF
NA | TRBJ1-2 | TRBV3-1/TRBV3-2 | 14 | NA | TGTGCCAGCAGCCCCGAGTTTTGGGCGGGCGGCTACACCTTC | CASSPEFWAGGYTF